This is a list of T cell receptor beta chains from one sample in a study of shared clonotypes between healthy human individuals. The data were produced by immunoSEQ multiplex PCR, yet TCRdb's version contains in-frame clones alone and is incomplete. This table has hundreds of thousands of clones, roughly 72% appearing once. Sequences were obtained from memory CD4+ T cells sorted from blood. The receptors were gathered from a woman aged 30 to 39 in good health. Both conserved end residues are part of each CDR3. Each record gives: J gene, V gene, clone size, D gene, CDR3 protein, CDR3 DNA. The D gene is left open where the match is weak. For some rows the clone size is stated as once, few or many, or as a class when expanded; others skip it.

j_gene: TRBJ1-1
v_gene: TRBV27
abundance: -
d_gene: -
CDR3aa: CASSLSWEGTEAFF
CDR3nt: TGTGCCAGCAGCCTGTCGTGGGAGGGGACTGAAGCTTTCTTT

j_gene: TRBJ2-5
v_gene: TRBV7-9
abundance: -
d_gene: -
CDR3aa: CASRSGLPSQETQYF
CDR3nt: TGTGCCAGCAGATCAGGCCTCCCCTCTCAAGAGACCCAGTACTTC

j_gene: TRBJ1-4
v_gene: TRBV25-1
abundance: -
d_gene: -
CDR3aa: CASSNGTISEKLFF
CDR3nt: TGTGCCAGCAGCAACGGGACAATATCTGAAAAACTGTTTTTT

j_gene: TRBJ2-7
v_gene: TRBV21-1
abundance: few
d_gene: -
CDR3aa: CASRGGGPRDQYEQYF
CDR3nt: TGTGCCAGCAGGGGCGGAGGGCCCAGGGACCAATACGAGCAGTACTTC

j_gene: TRBJ1-2
v_gene: TRBV28
abundance: few
d_gene: -
CDR3aa: CASSPYRAVYGYTF
CDR3nt: TGTGCCAGCAGCCCCTACAGGGCCGTCTATGGCTACACCTTC

j_gene: TRBJ2-5
v_gene: TRBV7-3
abundance: -
d_gene: TRBD1
CDR3aa: CASSLRQGASETQYF
CDR3nt: TGTGCCAGCAGCTTAAGGCAGGGGGCGTCAGAGACCCAGTACTTC

j_gene: TRBJ2-1
v_gene: TRBV10-3
abundance: -
d_gene: TRBD1
CDR3aa: CAIKGTGVNEQFF
CDR3nt: TGTGCCATCAAAGGGACAGGGGTGAATGAGCAGTTCTTC

j_gene: TRBJ2-7
v_gene: TRBV28
abundance: -
d_gene: -
CDR3aa: CASTQRPNEQYF
CDR3nt: TGTGCCAGCACTCAACGCCCGAACGAGCAGTACTTC

j_gene: TRBJ1-1
v_gene: TRBV6-5
abundance: -
d_gene: TRBD1
CDR3aa: CASSYEAGGSSFF
CDR3nt: TGTGCCAGCAGTTACGAAGCAGGGGGATCTTCTTTCTTT

j_gene: TRBJ2-5
v_gene: TRBV5-5
abundance: -
d_gene: -
CDR3aa: CASSGEGTAEHHHF
CDR3nt: TGTGCCAGCAGCGGAGAGGGGACCGCGGAGCATCATCACTTC

j_gene: TRBJ2-3
v_gene: TRBV28
abundance: few
d_gene: TRBD1
CDR3aa: CASSTPGTGSHTQYF
CDR3nt: TGTGCCAGCAGTACCCCCGGGACAGGTTCGCATACGCAGTATTTT

j_gene: TRBJ2-7
v_gene: TRBV15
abundance: -
d_gene: TRBD1
CDR3aa: CATSRGGTASYEQYF
CDR3nt: TGTGCCACCAGCAGAGGGGGGACAGCATCTTACGAGCAGTACTTC

j_gene: TRBJ1-5
v_gene: TRBV7-9
abundance: -
d_gene: -
CDR3aa: CASSGGTGQPQHF
CDR3nt: TGTGCCAGCAGCGGCGGTACTGGCCAGCCCCAGCATTTT

j_gene: TRBJ2-7
v_gene: TRBV5-6
abundance: -
d_gene: -
CDR3aa: CASSLLTEQYF
CDR3nt: TGTGCCAGCAGCCTTCTCACCGAGCAGTACTTC

j_gene: TRBJ1-2
v_gene: TRBV5-4
abundance: -
d_gene: TRBD1
CDR3aa: CASSLATGVQYGYTF
CDR3nt: TGTGCCAGCAGCTTGGCGACAGGGGTTCAATATGGCTACACCTTC

j_gene: TRBJ2-7
v_gene: TRBV5-5
abundance: -
d_gene: TRBD1
CDR3aa: CASSWGSGGSYEQYF
CDR3nt: TGTGCCAGCAGCTGGGGATCAGGGGGCTCCTACGAGCAGTACTTC

j_gene: TRBJ1-1
v_gene: TRBV7-6
abundance: few
d_gene: -
CDR3aa: CASSLAHTGGGTAFF
CDR3nt: TGTGCCAGCAGCTTAGCGCACACCGGCGGAGGTACGGCTTTCTTT

j_gene: TRBJ1-4
v_gene: TRBV19
abundance: few
d_gene: -
CDR3aa: CASSFVGRPANEKLFF
CDR3nt: TGTGCCAGTAGTTTTGTGGGCCGTCCTGCTAATGAAAAACTGTTTTTT

j_gene: TRBJ2-3
v_gene: TRBV5-4
abundance: once
d_gene: -
CDR3aa: CASSLWGSGDTQYF
CDR3nt: TGTGCCAGCAGCCTATGGGGATCCGGGGATACGCAGTATTTT

j_gene: TRBJ1-3
v_gene: TRBV7-2
abundance: -
d_gene: -
CDR3aa: CASSSDGLGGNTIYF
CDR3nt: TGTGCCAGCAGCTCCGACGGGCTCGGTGGAAACACCATATATTTT

j_gene: TRBJ2-5
v_gene: TRBV28
abundance: once
d_gene: TRBD2
CDR3aa: CASRLLAGVGETQYF
CDR3nt: TGTGCCAGCAGGCTACTAGCGGGAGTGGGAGAGACCCAGTACTTC

j_gene: TRBJ1-3
v_gene: TRBV5-4
abundance: -
d_gene: -
CDR3aa: CASSLDRARNTIYF
CDR3nt: TGTGCCAGCAGCTTGGACAGGGCGAGAAACACCATATATTTT

j_gene: TRBJ2-7
v_gene: TRBV28
abundance: -
d_gene: -
CDR3aa: CASSKGFEVYEQYF
CDR3nt: TGTGCCAGCAGTAAGGGTTTTGAAGTCTACGAGCAGTACTTC

j_gene: TRBJ2-3
v_gene: TRBV10-2
abundance: -
d_gene: TRBD2
CDR3aa: CASSDLAGEGGTQYF
CDR3nt: TGCGCCAGCAGTGACCTAGCGGGAGAGGGAGGCACGCAGTATTTT

j_gene: TRBJ2-1
v_gene: TRBV19
abundance: -
d_gene: TRBD2
CDR3aa: CASRRDPGLVPNEQFF
CDR3nt: TGTGCCAGTAGGAGGGACCCGGGACTAGTCCCCAATGAGCAGTTCTTC

j_gene: TRBJ2-1
v_gene: TRBV6-5
abundance: -
d_gene: -
CDR3aa: CATARAGTYNEQFF
CDR3nt: TGTGCCACCGCCCGGGCGGGAACCTACAATGAGCAGTTCTTC

j_gene: TRBJ2-7
v_gene: TRBV18
abundance: -
d_gene: -
CDR3aa: CASSPEAGFAYEQYF
CDR3nt: TGTGCCAGCTCACCGGAGGCAGGGTTCGCCTACGAGCAGTACTTC

j_gene: TRBJ2-1
v_gene: TRBV27
abundance: few
d_gene: TRBD2
CDR3aa: CASRTSGRYNEQFF
CDR3nt: TGTGCCAGCAGAACTAGCGGGAGATACAATGAGCAGTTCTTC

j_gene: TRBJ2-1
v_gene: TRBV30
abundance: -
d_gene: -
CDR3aa: CAWRWGNEQFF
CDR3nt: TGTGCCTGGAGGTGGGGCAATGAGCAGTTCTTC

j_gene: TRBJ2-2
v_gene: TRBV7-8
abundance: -
d_gene: -
CDR3aa: CASRRDNTNTGELFF
CDR3nt: TGTGCCAGCAGGAGGGACAATACGAACACCGGGGAGCTGTTTTTT

j_gene: TRBJ1-2
v_gene: TRBV29-1
abundance: -
d_gene: -
CDR3aa: CSVDHMDYGYTF
CDR3nt: TGCAGCGTTGACCACATGGACTATGGCTACACCTTC

j_gene: TRBJ1-1
v_gene: TRBV4-1
abundance: -
d_gene: -
CDR3aa: CASSQGVVKSTEAFF
CDR3nt: TGCGCCAGCAGCCAAGGTGTAGTAAAGAGCACTGAAGCTTTCTTT

j_gene: TRBJ2-1
v_gene: TRBV11-2
abundance: -
d_gene: -
CDR3aa: CASSSGPGSPTARGSEQFF
CDR3nt: TGTGCCAGCAGCTCTGGCCCCGGGTCCCCGACAGCGAGAGGGTCTGAGCAGTTCTTC

j_gene: TRBJ1-2
v_gene: TRBV7-2
abundance: -
d_gene: -
CDR3aa: CASSLVAGRDGYTF
CDR3nt: TGTGCCAGCAGCTTAGTTGCGGGGAGAGATGGCTACACCTTC

j_gene: TRBJ2-1
v_gene: TRBV7-3
abundance: -
d_gene: TRBD2
CDR3aa: CASSLLAGGRNEQFF
CDR3nt: TGTGCCAGCAGCCTTCTAGCGGGAGGCCGGAATGAGCAGTTCTTC

j_gene: TRBJ2-3
v_gene: TRBV10-2
abundance: few
d_gene: TRBD2
CDR3aa: CASSEGLAGGTDTQYF
CDR3nt: TGCGCCAGCAGTGAAGGCCTAGCGGGAGGCACAGATACGCAGTATTTT

j_gene: TRBJ1-5
v_gene: TRBV29-1
abundance: -
d_gene: -
CDR3aa: CSVGDYSNQPQHF
CDR3nt: TGCAGCGTTGGAGACTATAGCAATCAGCCCCAGCATTTT

j_gene: TRBJ2-2
v_gene: TRBV10-1
abundance: -
d_gene: TRBD2
CDR3aa: CASSESTSGNTGELFF
CDR3nt: TGCGCCAGCAGTGAGTCGACTAGCGGAAACACCGGGGAGCTGTTTTTT

j_gene: TRBJ1-2
v_gene: TRBV19
abundance: -
d_gene: TRBD1
CDR3aa: CASRRDRTSYGYTF
CDR3nt: TGTGCCAGTAGGCGGGACAGGACATCCTATGGCTACACCTTC

j_gene: TRBJ2-5
v_gene: TRBV27
abundance: once
d_gene: -
CDR3aa: CASSLSRQVETQYF
CDR3nt: TGTGCCAGCAGTTTATCGCGGCAGGTAGAGACCCAGTACTTC